Following are 30 T cell receptor beta chains from one sample sequenced in a study of blood T cell repertoires in COVID-19 (dated by TCRdb to the early 2020s). Library construction relied on the immunoSEQ multiplex PCR assay. Sourced from immuneACCESS, this table was stored by TCRdb with only in-frame sequences that have V and J called. A share of the clones is absent; for the studies checked, an unresolved V gene accounts for under half, and the remainder has no known explanation. The sample table holds 470,000 or so clones, of which 75% to 90% were seen once. The ten largest clonotypes hold about 4.3% of the sample. Sequenced: peripheral blood. Receptor source: a young woman with acute or convalescent COVID-19.

The chain employs TRBV29-1 and TRBJ2-1, with a tentative D call TRBD1 (5 bases). The V end lost 7 bases, the J end lost 6 bases, and 13 bases lay between the germline ends. This CDR3 is 12 amino acids long. Germline V gene lookup returns CDR1 SQVTM and CDR2 ANQGSEA. CDR3 sequence: CSGAQGSNEQFF. The CDR3 region has the DNA TGCAGCGGGGCGCAGGGATCCAATGAGCAGTTCTTC.

This rearrangement joins TRBV10-3 to TRBJ2-5; TRBD2 is a possible D gene (7 bases). Germline V lookup: CDR1 ENHRY, CDR2 SYGVKD. The CDR3 totals 14 residues. Trimming removed 6 bases from V and 1 base from J, with 12 bases in between. The CDR3 nucleotides are TGTGCCATCAGCCCGGCGGGGGCCCAAGAGACCCAGTACTTC. It yields the protein CAISPAGAQETQYF.

The rearrangement links TRBV12-3 or TRBV12-4 to TRBJ2-7, with D perhaps TRBD1 (5 bases). Trimming took off 7 bases at V and 4 bases at J, with 14 bases between the two ends. The CDR3 sequence is 13 residues long. CDR3 DNA: TGTGCCAGCACCAATGGGGCCGTTTACGAGCAGTACTTC. Translation: CASTNGAVYEQYF.

This clone has just one count. The chain uses TRBV9 and TRBJ1-3; D gene ambiguous. In germline, CDR1 is SGDLS, CDR2 YYNGEE. CDR3 size: 15 residues. Trimming removed 0 bases at V and 0 bases at J, with 7 bases between. The CDR3 sequence is CASSVAPGSGNTIYF. As DNA, the CDR3 is TGTGCCAGCAGCGTAGCCCCGGGCTCTGGAAACACCATATATTTT.

The gene calls are TRBV11-2 and TRBJ2-7; a weak D match, TRBD1 (6 bases). Germline V lookup: CDR1 SGHAT, CDR2 FQNNGV. Trimming took off 0 bases at V and 5 bases at J, with 14 bases between the two ends. The CDR3 contains 15 residues. DNA for the CDR3: TGTGCCAGCAGCTTAGATCTTGCAGGGGCCAACGAGCAGTACTTC. Translation: CASSLDLAGANEQYF.

This clone was recorded once. This sequence joins TRBV11-3 and TRBJ2-5; D gene unclear. Deletions cut 0 bases from V and 2 bases from J, with 4 bases between. The CDR3 spans 13 residues. The germline CDR1 and CDR2 sequences are SGHNT and YENEEA. In DNA, the CDR3 is TGTGCCAGCAGCTTAGAACAGCAAGAGACCCAGTACTTC. This codes for CASSLEQQETQYF.

This clone was found a few times. The V call is TRBV6-6, the J call TRBJ2-1, with D perhaps TRBD2 (8 bases). Germline V lookup: CDR1 MNHNY, CDR2 SVGAGI (reference sequence). CDR3 length: 14 residues. V dropped 2 bases and J dropped 10 bases, with 15 bases sitting between them. In nucleotides, the CDR3 is TGTGCCAGCAGTTACAGCGGGGGACAGCCAGAGCAGTTCTTC. Encoded protein: CASSYSGGQPEQFF.

The chain employs TRBV10-3 and TRBJ2-3; no firm D call. CDR1 and CDR2 from the germline V gene are ENHRY and SYGVKD. The CDR3 runs 12 residues. V lost 10 bases to trimming and J lost 5 bases, with 13 bases between them. CDR3 bases: TGTGCCACTGGGCCGGCGTTAGATACGCAGTATTTT. Translated: CATGPALDTQYF.

The genes are TRBV3-1 (or the pseudogene TRBV3-2) and TRBJ2-7; 10 bases line up with TRBD1. The V gene end was trimmed by 1 base and the J gene end by 6 bases; junction bases not matched to a gene: 3. Germline V lookup: CDR1 LGHDT, CDR2 YNNKEL (reference sequence). The CDR3 loop spans 14 amino acids. This CDR3 is CASSQVGTGAEQYF. The CDR3 DNA follows: TGTGCCAGCAGCCAAGTCGGGACAGGGGCCGAGCAGTACTTC.

The rearrangement joins TRBV9 to TRBJ2-5, with 7 bases that match TRBD1. V trimming: 4 bases; J trimming: 4 bases; junction bases outside the gene matches: 13. The CDR3 totals 16 residues. CDR1 is SGDLS, CDR2 YYNGEE, per germline. The CDR3 nucleotides are TGTGCCAGCAGCCCCCGGGCCCGGACAGGCGGAGAGACCCAGTACTTC. Translation gives CASSPRARTGGETQYF.

The rearrangement joins TRBV5-1 to TRBJ1-4, with D possibly matching TRBD1 (5 bases). The V gene lost 5 bases and the J gene lost 3 bases, with 11 bases spanning the gap. Germline V gives CDR1 SGHRS, CDR2 YFSETQ. This CDR3 spans 14 amino acids. CDR3 residues: CASSVGHSNEKLFF. The CDR3 nucleotides are TGCGCCAGCAGTGTTGGACACTCTAATGAAAAACTGTTTTTT.

The chain recombines TRBV14 with TRBJ2-1; no firm D call. V was clipped by 4 bases and J by 3 bases, with 19 bases between them. Germline values: CDR1 SGHDN, CDR2 FVKESK. The CDR3 consists of 17 residues. This CDR3 reads CASSRRGLEYVYNEQFF. As DNA, the CDR3 is TGTGCCAGCAGCCGTAGAGGCCTAGAATACGTCTACAATGAGCAGTTCTTC.

The rearrangement joins TRBV19 to TRBJ2-7; 7 positions match TRBD1. This CDR3 has 13 amino acids. The germline gives CDR1 LNHDA, CDR2 SQIVND (reference sequence). Trimming removed 8 bases from V and 2 bases from J; junction bases left unmatched: 6. The chain's CDR3 is CASGRDSPYEQYF. DNA of the CDR3: TGTGCCAGTGGTCGGGACAGTCCCTACGAGCAGTACTTC.

The V call is TRBV12-2, the J call TRBJ2-1; whether TRBD1, the table's D call, matches the DNA was not checked. TRBV12-2 is designated a pseudogene. The length of the CDR3 is 18 residues. The CDR3 region has the DNA TGTGCAAGTCGCTCCCAGGGGGCGAGATTCTTCTACCACAATGAGCAGTTCTTC. Protein sequence: CASRSQGARFFYHNEQFF.

This chain links TRBV7-9 with TRBJ2-5; D gene ambiguous. CDR3 length equals 15 residues. The V gene's germline CDR1 is SEHNR and CDR2 FQNEAQ (reference sequence). V gave up 4 bases and J gave up 2 bases, with 14 bases separating them. In nucleotides, the CDR3 is TGTGCCAGCAGCTCCGGAGTAATTCTACAAGAGACCCAGTACTTC. Residues: CASSSGVILQETQYF.

Only one count was recorded for this clone. The chain employs TRBV7-6 and TRBJ2-2; TRBD1 agrees at 10 bases. V lost 5 bases and J lost 4; bases outside the gene matches: 7. Per germline, CDR1 SGHVS and CDR2 FNYEAQ. CDR3 length: 16 amino acids. The CDR3 DNA follows: TGTGCCAGCAGCCTGGGACAGGGGCACCGCACCGGGGAGCTGTTTTTT. Translation: CASSLGQGHRTGELFF.

The CDR3 bases are TGTGCCAGCAGCTGGGGACAGGCCGAAGGGGACGAGCAGTACTTC. Protein product: CASSWGQAEGDEQYF. This chain joins TRBV7-9 and TRBJ2-7, with 8 bases aligning to TRBD1. CDR3 length: 15 amino acids. V shed 4 bases and J 5 bases; nucleotides not matched to a gene: 10. Germline values: CDR1 SEHNR, CDR2 FQNEAQ (reference sequence).

The rearrangement joins TRBV2 to TRBJ1-2; D remains ambiguous. CDR1 SNHLY and CDR2 FYNNEI come from the germline V gene. V lost 2 bases and J 6 bases, leaving 7 bases between the germline ends. The CDR3 covers 12 residues. The CDR3, as DNA: TGTGCCAGCAGTGAAAGGAGGAATGGCTACACCTTC. Translated, it gives CASSERRNGYTF.

The chain carries TRBV30 and TRBJ1-2, with D perhaps matching TRBD1 (5 bases). Trimming removed 2 bases at V and 7 bases at J, with 11 bases between. Germline CDR1 GTSNPN, CDR2 SVGIG (reference sequence). The CDR3 extends over 12 amino acids. The CDR3 here is CAWSPGPGGYTF. CDR3 DNA sequence: TGTGCCTGGAGTCCAGGGCCGGGTGGCTACACCTTC.

The chain has TRBV3-1 (or the pseudogene TRBV3-2) and TRBJ2-5; the match to TRBD1 covers 7 bases. The CDR3 is 13 residues long. The junction had 8 bases not matched to a gene; V was cut back by 10 bases and J by 3 bases. Germline loops: CDR1 LGHDT, CDR2 YNNKEL (reference sequence). CDR3 loop: CATGGQGEETQYF. The CDR3 DNA reads TGTGCCACCGGCGGGCAGGGGGAAGAGACCCAGTACTTC.

This chain's CDR3 is CASSPPVWRTPSTDTQYF. CDR3 coding DNA: TGTGCCAGCTCACCTCCCGTGTGGCGGACTCCTAGCACAGATACGCAGTATTTT. This chain links TRBV18 with TRBJ2-3; TRBD2 might be the D (5 bases). Germline V gene sequence: CDR1 KGHSH, CDR2 LQKENI. Trimming left V 3 bases short and J 0 bases short, with 19 bases between. The length of the CDR3 is 18 residues.

This clone was counted only a few times. The V and J genes are TRBV5-4 and TRBJ1-1; 7 bases map to TRBD1. The CDR3 is 14 amino acids. The germline CDR1 and CDR2 sequences are SGHNT and YYREEE (reference sequence). Germline trimming cut 1 base from V and 8 bases from J; bases unmatched to any gene: 8. Here the CDR3 reads CASSLRGGGGEAFF. CDR3 nucleotide sequence: TGTGCCAGCAGCTTGCGGGGGGGAGGGGGCGAAGCTTTCTTT.

This chain uses TRBV12-5 with TRBJ2-3; 9 bases agree with TRBD2. CDR1 is LGHNT, CDR2 FRNRAP, per germline. V lost 0 bases and J lost 2; bases outside the gene matches: 9. CDR3 length: 18 amino acids. CDR3 bases: TGTGCTAGTGGTTTGGTACGCGGTAGCGGGGGCATCACAGATACGCAGTATTTT. Translated, it gives CASGLVRGSGGITDTQYF.

The chain carries TRBV4-1 and TRBJ2-7; the D gene is possibly TRBD1 (5 bases). Germline CDR1 MGHRA, CDR2 YSYEKL. The CDR3 has 14 residues. The V end was cut by 3 bases, the J end by 7 bases, with 16 bases between. The CDR3 coding sequence is TGCGCCAGCAGCCAGAACCAGGACATAGCAGAGCAGTACTTC. It specifies CASSQNQDIAEQYF.

The chain joins TRBV13 to TRBJ2-7; D is tentatively TRBD1 or TRBD2 (6 bases each). Germline CDR1 is PRHDT and CDR2 is FYEKMQ (reference sequence). The CDR3 loop spans 14 amino acids. Trimming shortened V by 4 bases and J by 3 bases, and 13 bases separated the two germline ends. DNA of the CDR3: TGTGCCAGCAGCTCAGGAGGGGGTTTCTACGAGCAGTACTTC. Amino acids: CASSSGGGFYEQYF.

This sequence joins TRBV9 and TRBJ1-2; 7 bases line up with TRBD1. The CDR3 spans 14 residues. V shed 6 bases and J 2 bases; nucleotides not matched to a gene: 7. Germline V gene data show CDR1 as SGDLS and CDR2 as YYNGEE. The DNA of the CDR3 is TGTGCCAGCACCCTGGCAGGGGGAAACTATGGCTACACCTTC. Amino acid sequence: CASTLAGGNYGYTF.

This clone appeared a few times. This rearrangement joins TRBV6-5 to TRBJ2-3, with 12 bases that match TRBD2. V gave up 10 bases and J gave up 7 bases; unmatched junction bases: 9. The CDR3 loop spans 14 amino acids. Germline V gives CDR1 MNHEY, CDR2 SVGAGI. The CDR3 nucleotides are TGTGCCACTGAGACTAGCGGGGGTGTGAATACGCAGTATTTT. Translation: CATETSGGVNTQYF.

The rearrangement uses TRBV15 and TRBJ2-1; a weak D match, TRBD2 (7 bases). Looked up from germline, CDR1 is LNHNV and CDR2 is YYDKDF (reference sequence). The CDR3 is 14 residues long. The V gene lost 5 bases and the J gene lost 6 bases, with 14 bases spanning the gap. The CDR3 DNA is TGTGCCACCAGCGGGGGAGGGGGTAGCAATGAGCAGTTCTTC. Protein: CATSGGGGSNEQFF.

This clone came up once. The V gene is TRBV30, the J gene TRBJ2-5; 9 bases are shared with TRBD1. The CDR3 sequence is 15 residues long. J lost 2 bases, V lost 0 bases, and 4 bases had no gene match. Per germline, CDR1 GTSNPN and CDR2 SVGIG (reference sequence). The CDR3 DNA is TGTGCCTGGAGTGTGGGGACAGGGATTCAAGAGACCCAGTACTTC. Translation gives CAWSVGTGIQETQYF.

The chain is built from TRBV4-1 and TRBJ1-6, with D possibly matching TRBD1 (6 bases). Per the germline V gene, CDR1 is MGHRA and CDR2 is YSYEKL. V lost 2 bases and J 2 bases, leaving 16 bases between the germline ends. CDR3 length: 18 amino acids. DNA for the CDR3: TGCGCCAGCAGCCAACAAAAGACGACAGGAGCCTATAATTCACCCCTCCACTTT. The encoded protein is CASSQQKTTGAYNSPLHF.